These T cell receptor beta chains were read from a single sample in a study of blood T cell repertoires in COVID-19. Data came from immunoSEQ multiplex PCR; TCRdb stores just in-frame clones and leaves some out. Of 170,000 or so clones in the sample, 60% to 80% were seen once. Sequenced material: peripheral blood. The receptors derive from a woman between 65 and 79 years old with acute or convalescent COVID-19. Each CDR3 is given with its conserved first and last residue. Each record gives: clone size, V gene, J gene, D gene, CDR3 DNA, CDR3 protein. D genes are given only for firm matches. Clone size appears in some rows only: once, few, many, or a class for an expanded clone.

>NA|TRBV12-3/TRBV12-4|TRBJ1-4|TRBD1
TGTGCCAGCAGGGCCGGGGACAGGGTGAAACTGTTTTTT
CASRAGDRVKLFF
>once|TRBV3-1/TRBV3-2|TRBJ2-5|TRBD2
TGTGCCAGCAGCCAAGGACTAGCGGGGCTGGGAGAGACCCAGTACTTC
CASSQGLAGLGETQYF
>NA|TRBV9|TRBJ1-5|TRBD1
TGTGCCAGCAGCCCGAGGGGGCCTGATGAGCCCCAGCATTTT
CASSPRGPDEPQHF
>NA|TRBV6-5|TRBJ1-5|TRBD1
TGTGCCAGCAGACCCGGGACAGCAAATCAGCCCCAGCATTTT
CASRPGTANQPQHF
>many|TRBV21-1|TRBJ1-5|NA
TGTGCCAGCAGCAAATTAGGGGGAGGCAATCAGCCCCAGCATTTT
CASSKLGGGNQPQHF
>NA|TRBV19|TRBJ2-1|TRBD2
TGTGCCAGTCAAGCGGGAGATGGCCGCTACAATGAGCAGTTCTTC
CASQAGDGRYNEQFF
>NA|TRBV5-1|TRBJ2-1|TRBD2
TGCGCCAGCAGCTTGGGGCTAGCGGGAGGTGCGGAGCAGTTCTTC
CASSLGLAGGAEQFF
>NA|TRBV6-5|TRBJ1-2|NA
TGTGCCAGCAACCAGGGACAAGCCTATGGCTACACCTTC
CASNQGQAYGYTF
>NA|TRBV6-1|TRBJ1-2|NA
TGTGCCAGCAGTGAAGCAGTCAACGAAGCGGGCTACACCTTC
CASSEAVNEAGYTF
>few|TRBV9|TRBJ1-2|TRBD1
TGTGCCAGCAGCTCGCGACAGGGTAGCAACTATGGCTACACCTTC
CASSSRQGSNYGYTF
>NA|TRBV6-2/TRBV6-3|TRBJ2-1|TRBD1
TGTGCCAGCAGCTCGGGACAGGGAAATGAGCAGTTCTTC
CASSSGQGNEQFF
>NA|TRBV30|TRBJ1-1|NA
TGTGCCTGGAACCAAGGAACAGGGTTGGGGACTGAAGCTTTCTTT
CAWNQGTGLGTEAFF
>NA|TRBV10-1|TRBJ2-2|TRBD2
TGCGCCAGAGGGGCGGGAGGACCAACCGGGGAGCTGTTTTTT
CARGAGGPTGELFF
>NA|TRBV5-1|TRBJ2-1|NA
TGCGCCAGCAGCCCCCCACCTCAGTACAATGAGCAGTTCTTC
CASSPPPQYNEQFF
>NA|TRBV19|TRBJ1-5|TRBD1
TGTGCCAGTAGACCTTCCCTCAGGGGGCCCTATCAGCCCCAGCATTTT
CASRPSLRGPYQPQHF
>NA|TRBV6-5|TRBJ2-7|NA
TGTGCCAGCACTCTAGGGGGGACAGCCTACGAGCAGTACTTC
CASTLGGTAYEQYF
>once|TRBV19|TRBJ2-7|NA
TGTGCCAGTAGTATAGATGCAGGGGAAGAGCAGTACTTC
CASSIDAGEEQYF
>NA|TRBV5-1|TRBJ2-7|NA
TGCGCCAGCAGCTTGGTGGGGGGACCCGAGCAGTACTTC
CASSLVGGPEQYF
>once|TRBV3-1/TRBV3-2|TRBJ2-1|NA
TGTGCCAGCAGCCAAGATTTGGGCGCTGGGAGCTCCTACAATGAGCAGTTCTTC
CASSQDLGAGSSYNEQFF
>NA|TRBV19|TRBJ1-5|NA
TGTGCCAGTAGTATCTCCCTAATTCAGCCCCAGCATTTT
CASSISLIQPQHF
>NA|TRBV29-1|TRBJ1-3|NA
TGCAGCGTTGCTAGGTCAGATTTTGGAAACACCATATATTTT
CSVARSDFGNTIYF
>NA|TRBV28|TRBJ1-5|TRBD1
TGTGCCAGCCTTGAAGGGGGCGCATATAGCAATCAGCCCCAGCATTTT
CASLEGGAYSNQPQHF
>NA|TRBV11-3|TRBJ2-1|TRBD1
TGTGCCAGCAGCTTGACAGGGAACTCCTACAATGAGCAGTTCTTC
CASSLTGNSYNEQFF
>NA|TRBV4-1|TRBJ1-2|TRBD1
TGCGCCAGCAGCCAAGATGGTGCAGGGGGCCTCTCGAGTGGCTACACCTTC
CASSQDGAGGLSSGYTF
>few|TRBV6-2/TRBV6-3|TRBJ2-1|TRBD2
TGTGCCAGCAGTGGGGGACTAGTCAATGAGCAGTTCTTC
CASSGGLVNEQFF
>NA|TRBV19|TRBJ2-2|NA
TGTGCCAGTAGACCCCAGGCCGGGGAGCTGTTTTTT
CASRPQAGELFF
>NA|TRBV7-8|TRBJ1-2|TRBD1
TGTGCCAGCAGCTACGGCGCTGGGGTCGGGACAGCCTATGGCTACACCTTC
CASSYGAGVGTAYGYTF
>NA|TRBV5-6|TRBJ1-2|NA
TGTGCCAGCAGCTTCCCGCAGGGGTTCCATGGCTACACCTTC
CASSFPQGFHGYTF
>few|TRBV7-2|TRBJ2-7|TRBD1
TGTGCCAGCAGCCGGGACAGGGGACAGAACTACGAGCAGTACTTC
CASSRDRGQNYEQYF
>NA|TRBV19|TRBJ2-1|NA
TGTGCCAGTTCTATTGGTCTCTCCTACAATGAGCAGTTCTTC
CASSIGLSYNEQFF
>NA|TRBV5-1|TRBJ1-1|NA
TGCGCCAGCAGCTTGGCAGCCCAGGGAGGCACTGAAGCTTTCTTT
CASSLAAQGGTEAFF
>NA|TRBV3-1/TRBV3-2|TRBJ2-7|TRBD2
TGTGCCAGCAGCCAATACAATAGACTAGCGGGAGTTCGGTCGGGGGAGCAGTACTTC
CASSQYNRLAGVRSGEQYF
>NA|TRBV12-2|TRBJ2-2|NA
TGTGCAAGTCGCCGACCATTTTTTAGCTCCGGGGAGCTGTTTTTT
CASRRPFFSSGELFF
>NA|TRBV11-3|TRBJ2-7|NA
TGTGCCAGCAGCTTCGGACAGAGCGAGCAGTACTTC
CASSFGQSEQYF
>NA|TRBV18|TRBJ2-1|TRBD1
TGTGCCAGCTCACCCCGGGACAGCTCCTACAATGAGCAGTTCTTC
CASSPRDSSYNEQFF
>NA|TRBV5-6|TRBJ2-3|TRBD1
TGTGCCAGCAGCCCCGGGACAGTAGCAGATACGCAGTATTTT
CASSPGTVADTQYF
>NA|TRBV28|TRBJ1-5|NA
TGTGCCAGCAGTTTATTGGGGCTCGGCAATCAGCCCCAGCATTTT
CASSLLGLGNQPQHF
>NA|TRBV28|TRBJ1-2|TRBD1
TGTGCCAGCAGTTTGGGGGGACAGGTTGGAGGATCGGATGGCTACACCTTC
CASSLGGQVGGSDGYTF
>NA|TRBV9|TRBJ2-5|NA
TGTGCCAGCAGCCCCTCCCGGGGGTCGGAGACCCAGTACTTC
CASSPSRGSETQYF
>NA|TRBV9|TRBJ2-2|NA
TGTGCCAGCAGCGCCGGCGGGATGGCCACCGGGGAGCTGTTTTTT
CASSAGGMATGELFF